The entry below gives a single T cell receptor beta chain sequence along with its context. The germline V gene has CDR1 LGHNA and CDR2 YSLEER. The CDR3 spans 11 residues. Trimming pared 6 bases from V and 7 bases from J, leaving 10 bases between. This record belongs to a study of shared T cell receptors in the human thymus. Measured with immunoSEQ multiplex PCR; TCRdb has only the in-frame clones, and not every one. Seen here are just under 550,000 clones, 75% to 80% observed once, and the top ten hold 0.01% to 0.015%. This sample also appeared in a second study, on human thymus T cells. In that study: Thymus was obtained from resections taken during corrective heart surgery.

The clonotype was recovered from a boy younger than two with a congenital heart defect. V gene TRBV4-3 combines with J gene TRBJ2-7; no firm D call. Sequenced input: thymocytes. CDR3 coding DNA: TGCGCCAGCAGTCGCGAGGATGAGCAGTACTTC. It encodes CASSREDEQYF.